A single sample is the source of the 29 T cell receptor beta chains below, sequenced in a study of T cells in Graves' hyperthyroidism and ophthalmopathy. RNA transcripts yielded amplified TCR beta CDR3 regions. In the first-round RT-PCR of the TCR CDR3, the HTBI primer set was used. MiXCR was run by TCRdb on the multiplex PCR reads, yielding one entry per CDR3 protein. The sample gives hundreds of thousands of distinct CDR3 sequences, about 16% of which show up once; roughly 3% is in the top ten. The sequencing input was blood. All receptors derive from a woman in her thirties or forties with Graves' ophthalmopathy.

Ten or more counts support this clonotype. This chain joins TRBV6-1 and TRBJ1-4; 9 nucleotides line up with TRBD1. The CDR3 length is 15 residues. CDR1 MNHNS and CDR2 SASEGT come from the germline V gene. Trimming cost V 4 bases and J 7 bases; bases outside gene matches: 7. The CDR3 nucleotides read TGTGCCAGCAGTGCGTCTGGGACAGGGAGTGAAAAACTGTTTTTT. Translated: CASSASGTGSEKLFF.

This clonotype occurred many times. The chain has TRBV5-1 and TRBJ1-1, with D possibly being TRBD1 (6 bases). This CDR3 spans 16 amino acids. V lost 4 bases and J lost 0, with 16 bases in between. Germline assignment: CDR1 SGHRS and CDR2 YFSETQ. The CDR3 region has the DNA TGCGCCAGCAGCGAAGGACAGACCCTTATGAACACTGAAGCTTTCTTT. Translating gives CASSEGQTLMNTEAFF.

In its sample, this clonotype was seen many times. V gene TRBV28 combines with J gene TRBJ2-7; 15 bases fit TRBD2. Germline CDR1 reads MDHEN; CDR2 reads SYDVKM. J was trimmed by 4 bases and V by 5 bases; bases with no gene match: 12. The CDR3 covers 18 residues. The CDR3 is CASSPPWTSGRAGYEQYF. The CDR3 DNA sequence: TGTGCCAGCAGTCCGCCCTGGACTAGCGGGAGGGCCGGTTACGAGCAGTACTTC.

This clonotype was found many times. The V call is TRBV5-8, the J call TRBJ2-7, with 7 bases matching TRBD2. The germline V gene encodes CDR1 SGHTS and CDR2 YDEGEE. V trimming: 3 bases; J trimming: 7 bases; junction bases outside the gene matches: 13. This CDR3 spans 15 amino acids. This chain's CDR3 is CASSWSGKSPGEQYF. The CDR3 region has the DNA TGTGCCAGCAGCTGGAGCGGGAAATCCCCGGGAGAGCAGTACTTC.

The table lists this clonotype with many counts. The gene calls are TRBV5-5 and TRBJ1-4; D might be TRBD1 (5 bases). The germline gives CDR1 SGHKS, CDR2 YYEKEE (reference sequence). The V gene lost 4 bases and the J gene lost 5 bases, with 15 bases spanning the gap. CDR3 length: 15 amino acids. The CDR3, as DNA: TGTGCCAGCAGCGTCTATGGGGCGGAGAATGAAAAACTGTTTTTT. The encoded protein is CASSVYGAENEKLFF.

The chain combines TRBV6-1 with TRBJ2-1; tentatively, D is TRBD2 (6 bases). From germline, CDR1 is MNHNS and CDR2 SASEGT. The V end lost 8 bases, the J end lost 4 bases, and 18 bases lay between the germline ends. This CDR3 contains 15 residues. CDR3 in amino acids: CASEEPSADYNEQFF. The CDR3 DNA is TGTGCCAGCGAAGAACCTAGCGCAGATTACAATGAGCAGTTCTTC.

Ten or more counts support this clonotype. V and J are TRBV7-9 and TRBJ2-5; 10 bases line up with TRBD2. Trimming took 5 bases from V and 7 from J; bases not matched to a gene: 4. In germline, CDR1 is SEHNR, CDR2 FQNEAQ (reference sequence). This CDR3 contains 13 residues. CDR3 region: CASSPRTSGTQYF. CDR3 coding DNA: TGTGCCAGCAGCCCCCGGACTAGCGGGACCCAGTACTTC.

V usage is TRBV5-1 and J usage is TRBJ2-1; D may correspond to TRBD1 or TRBD2 (6 bases each). From germline, CDR1 is SGHRS and CDR2 YFSETQ. The CDR3 is 18 amino acids. The V and J ends lost 4 bases and 8 bases respectively, with 28 bases between them. The CDR3 nucleotides read TGCGCCAGCAGCCCCAACCCCCCTCACGGGGGCCCGAGGGATGAGCAGTTCTTC. Its translation: CASSPNPPHGGPRDEQFF.

The CDR3 region has the DNA TGTGCCACCAGCAGAAAACGGGAGGGGTTGGGTGAAAAACTGTTTTTT. This translates into CATSRKREGLGEKLFF. This chain links TRBV15 with TRBJ1-4; tentatively, D is TRBD1 (5 bases). In germline, CDR1 is LNHNV, CDR2 YYDKDF (reference sequence). V was trimmed by 2 bases and J by 7 bases, leaving 17 bases between them. This CDR3 comprises 16 residues.

The genes are TRBV2 and TRBJ2-1; possibly TRBD2 for D (6 bases). Looked up from germline, CDR1 is SNHLY and CDR2 is FYNNEI. The CDR3 has 14 residues. V dropped 8 bases and J dropped 2 bases, with 13 bases sitting between them. The CDR3 reads CASSWGGPYNEQFF. DNA for the CDR3: TGTGCCAGCTCCTGGGGAGGACCCTACAATGAGCAGTTCTTC.

CDR3 in amino acids: CASSLSPSGTRSFF. The CDR3 region has the DNA TGTGCCAGCAGCTTATCTCCGAGCGGGACTAGGTCGTTCTTC. This chain joins TRBV7-3 and TRBJ2-1, with TRBD2 matching over 8 bases. Per germline, CDR1 SGHTA and CDR2 FQGTGA. The CDR3 is 14 residues long. J lost 15 bases, V lost 2 bases, and 12 bases had no gene match.

This clonotype was detected only a few times. The chain employs TRBV10-3 and TRBJ2-2; 10 bases are a match to TRBD2. Germline assignment: CDR1 ENHRY and CDR2 SYGVKD. The CDR3 totals 15 residues. Germline trimming cut 10 bases from V and 6 bases from J; bases unmatched to any gene: 11. CDR3 protein: CATQGTSGIAGELFF. In nucleotides, the CDR3 is TGTGCCACTCAAGGAACTAGCGGGATTGCCGGGGAGCTGTTTTTT.

At least ten counts were recorded for this clonotype. The chain uses TRBV2 and TRBJ2-1, with a tentative D call TRBD2 (6 bases). V was cut by 5 bases and J by 8 bases, with 10 bases left in between. There are 12 residues in the CDR3. Per the germline V gene, CDR1 is SNHLY and CDR2 is FYNNEI. The CDR3 bases are TGTGCCAGCAGTCGGGAGCACGATGAGCAGTTCTTC. Translation gives CASSREHDEQFF.

This clonotype has a count of ten or more. This CDR3 reads CASSRDNYGYTF. DNA of the CDR3: TGTGCCAGCAGCCGGGACAACTATGGCTACACCTTC. The rearrangement links TRBV6-1 to TRBJ1-2; maybe TRBD1 (5 bases). Germline V gene data show CDR1 as MNHNS and CDR2 as SASEGT. This CDR3 has 12 residues. V lost 6 bases to trimming and J lost 2 bases, with 7 bases between them.

This clonotype has ten or more counts. V gene TRBV30 combines with J gene TRBJ2-3; D is perhaps TRBD2 (6 bases). The CDR3 extends over 13 amino acids. V shed 5 bases and J shed 1 base, with 10 bases lying between them. Germline loops: CDR1 GTSNPN, CDR2 SVGIG (reference sequence). CDR3 nucleotide sequence: TGTGCCTGGGGGGGGATTGGCACAGATACGCAGTATTTT. Protein: CAWGGIGTDTQYF.

The sample holds many counts of this clonotype. V usage is TRBV3-1 and J usage is TRBJ2-1; maybe TRBD2 (7 bases). Trimming pared 0 bases from V and 2 bases from J, leaving 17 bases between. Germline loops: CDR1 LGHDT, CDR2 YNNKEL (reference sequence). CDR3 length: 18 residues. The CDR3 DNA sequence: TGTGCCAGCAGCCAAGATTCGGGGGGCCGAACCCCCTACAATGAGCAGTTCTTC. It codes for CASSQDSGGRTPYNEQFF.

Turning to this clonotype: This may stem from a read error, because a much larger clone lies one nucleotide away. The chain links TRBV5-1 to TRBJ1-2, with D maybe TRBD1 (5 bases). In germline, CDR1 is SGHRS, CDR2 YFSETQ. CDR3 size: 13 residues. CDR3 loop: CASSSQQQGGCTF. CDR3 coding DNA: TGCGCCAGCAGCTCGCAACAGCAGGGAGGCTGCACCTTC.

This clonotype has only a few counts. The chain combines TRBV2 with TRBJ1-3; tentatively, D is TRBD1 (6 bases). Trimming cost V 4 bases and J 7 bases, with 11 bases left between them. The CDR3 totals 13 residues. Germline V gene data show CDR1 as SNHLY and CDR2 as FYNNEI. The CDR3 coding sequence is TGTGCCAGCAGTGTAGTACAGGGTAACACCATATATTTT. Translation gives CASSVVQGNTIYF.

This clonotype was counted at least ten times. The rearrangement joins TRBV15 to TRBJ2-5; either TRBD1 or TRBD2 may supply D (5 bases each). There are 15 residues in the CDR3. Germline assignment: CDR1 LNHNV and CDR2 YYDKDF (reference sequence). V was trimmed by 5 bases and J by 4 bases, leaving 17 bases between them. CDR3 protein: CATSARRGVGETQYF. CDR3 coding DNA: TGTGCCACCAGCGCCCGCCGAGGGGTTGGAGAGACCCAGTACTTC.

In this sample, this clonotype turned up many times. The genes are TRBV11-2 and TRBJ2-2; 8 nucleotides agree with TRBD1. J was trimmed by 3 bases and V by 1 base; bases with no gene match: 4. From germline, CDR1 is SGHAT and CDR2 FQNNGV. The CDR3 has 16 residues. DNA for the CDR3: TGTGCCAGCAGCTTAGCGCGGACAGGGTACACCGGGGAGCTGTTTTTT. Translating it yields CASSLARTGYTGELFF.

This clonotype has a count of ten or more. The chain links TRBV3-1 to TRBJ1-4, with unresolved D. Germline V CDR1 and CDR2: LGHDT, YNNKEL (reference sequence). This CDR3 is built from 16 residues. V was trimmed by 2 bases and J by 11 bases, leaving 21 bases between them. CDR3 residues: CASSQRLGRLGFKLFF. In DNA form, the CDR3 reads TGTGCCAGCAGCCAAAGGTTAGGGAGGTTGGGGTTTAAACTGTTTTTT.

Only a few counts were recorded for this clonotype. V usage is TRBV5-1 and J usage is TRBJ1-2; 7 bases are shared with TRBD1. The CDR3 length is 15 residues. After removal of 0 bases from V and 5 bases from J, the junction contained 7 bases not matched to a gene. Germline lookup yields CDR1 SGHRS and CDR2 YFSETQ. The CDR3 DNA reads TGCGCCAGCAGCTTGGCGCCGGGACAGTATTATGGCTACACCTTC. This codes for CASSLAPGQYYGYTF.

This clonotype was found a few times. A much larger clone lies one base from this, so it may be a read error. V is TRBV12-3 or TRBV12-4 and J is TRBJ1-1; D is unclear. CDR3 size: 13 residues. In DNA, the CDR3 is TGTACCAGCAGCCCGACGGATCGCACTGAAGCTTTCTTT. Protein product: CTSSPTDRTEAFF.

This clonotype was counted at least ten times. J is TRBJ2-2 and V is TRBV28; 12 bases agree with TRBD2. The ends lost 8 bases at V and 0 bases at J; junction bases unmatched: 4. This CDR3 has 16 amino acids. Per the germline V gene, CDR1 is MDHEN and CDR2 is SYDVKM. DNA of the CDR3: TGTGCCAGCGGACTAGCGGGATTCTCGAACACCGGGGAGCTGTTTTTT. Residues: CASGLAGFSNTGELFF.

The table lists this clonotype with a few counts. J is TRBJ2-7 and V is TRBV27, with TRBD1 matching 9 bases. CDR1 and CDR2 (germline): MNHEY, SMNVEV (reference sequence). The V gene end was trimmed by 2 bases and the J gene end by 3 bases; junction bases not matched to a gene: 2. The CDR3 contains 14 residues. CDR3 bases: TGTGCCAGCAGTTTAAGGGGACAGGGCTACGAGCAGTACTTC. Its translation is CASSLRGQGYEQYF.

Details on this clonotype: A junction end diverges from the germline sequence, so it may reflect a read error. The rearrangement joins TRBV2 to TRBJ2-3; 8 bases are shared with TRBD2. This CDR3 is 15 amino acids long. Germline V gene lookup returns CDR1 SNHLY and CDR2 FYNNEI. CDR3 nucleotides: TGTGCCAGCAACCCTAGCGGGTCTAGCACAAATACGCAGTATTTT. Its protein is CASNPSGSSTNTQYF.

This clonotype was seen repeatedly, ten times or more. This sequence joins TRBV11-2 and TRBJ2-2; 10 bases fit TRBD1. This CDR3 is built from 14 residues. Germline loops: CDR1 SGHAT, CDR2 FQNNGV. V trimming: 6 bases; J trimming: 7 bases; junction bases outside the gene matches: 5. The CDR3 region has the DNA TGTGCCAGCAGGAGGACAGGGGGGCACGGGGAGCTGTTTTTT. Amino acids: CASRRTGGHGELFF. Looking up the rest from reference TRBV11-2 and TRBJ2-2 gives the full variable domain: EAGVAQSPRYKIIEKRQSVAFWCNPISGHATLYWYQQILGQGPKLLIQFQNNGVVDDSQLPKDRFSAERLKGVDSTLKIQPAKLEDSAVYLCASRRTGGHGELFFGEGSRLTVL.

V is TRBV7-9 and J is TRBJ2-3; 8 bases are shared with TRBD1. J gave up 5 bases and V 8 bases, and 6 bases lay outside the gene matches. Germline V gene sequence: CDR1 SEHNR, CDR2 FQNEAQ (reference sequence). The CDR3 runs to 13 residues. CDR3 coding DNA: TGTGCCAGCGCTGGACAGGGCGTAGATACGCAGTATTTT. Protein: CASAGQGVDTQYF.

This clonotype was counted only a few times. The chain has TRBV12-3 or TRBV12-4 and TRBJ1-6, with D possibly being TRBD1 (5 bases). V lost 6 bases, J lost 8 bases, and 14 bases lay in between. The CDR3 has 14 amino acids. This CDR3 is CASRPGRVYSPLHF. Written as DNA, the CDR3 is TGTGCCAGCAGACCAGGCAGGGTATATTCACCCCTCCACTTT.